This T cell receptor (beta chain) came from a study of vaccination and CD4 T cells after COVID-19. Study background: Diagnosis preceded the drawing of post-COVID samples by a median approximately 96 days (range 35 to 161).

Stated treatment: roughly ten-day PBMC culture with coronavirus spike peptide pools or control peptides (ViraFEST assay). A note on this clonotype: The antigen is unknown.

Oncomine TCR Beta short-read sequencing was applied to DNA from cultured CD4+ T cells. MiXCR, run by TCRdb on the PCR reads, gives a single entry per CDR3 protein. The repertoire holds under 15,000 distinct CDR3 sequences, with approximately 57% as singletons. Trimming took off 6 bases at V and 0 bases at J, with 15 bases between the two ends. The CDR3 sequence is 16 residues long. Per germline, CDR1 MDHEN and CDR2 SYDVKM. The clonotype was recovered from a human donor who had recovered from COVID-19. Sequences were obtained from CD4+ T cells from blood, cultured in vitro. The J gene is TRBJ2-1, the V gene TRBV28; D is undetermined. The CDR3 sequence: CASRGLGPSSYNEQFF. In nucleotides, the CDR3 is TGTGCCAGCAGGGGCCTCGGCCCAAGCTCCTACAATGAGCAGTTCTTC.